The 10 T cell receptor beta chains below come from one sample, sequenced in a study of T cell changes during pregnancy in multiple sclerosis. Here immunoSEQ multiplex PCR was the method, and the copy in TCRdb shows in-frame clones only, minus some. The sample consists of 35,000 to 50,000 clones, about 88% of them appearing once. The source material was CD4+ T cells from peripheral blood mononuclear cells, sampled in the first trimester of pregnancy. The source of these receptors is a female donor with multiple sclerosis, enrolled in a pregnancy study.

The chain recombines TRBV27 with TRBJ2-1, with TRBD2 identical over 13 bases. Germline CDR1 is MNHEY and CDR2 is SMNVEV (reference sequence). Trimming removed 8 bases from V and 9 bases from J; junction bases left unmatched: 19. The CDR3 covers 18 residues. CDR3 region: CASRPTFGLAGEGVEQFF. CDR3 sequence (DNA): TGTGCCAGCCGACCCACTTTTGGACTAGCGGGAGAGGGTGTTGAGCAGTTCTTC.

The rearrangement uses TRBV5-1 and TRBJ1-1; possibly TRBD1 for D (6 bases). Germline V gives CDR1 SGHRS, CDR2 YFSETQ. Trimming took 2 bases from V and 2 from J, leaving 10 bases between them. CDR3 length: 14 amino acids. The CDR3 bases are TGCGCCAGCAGCTTATTCAGGGGTAACACTGAAGCTTTCTTT. Encoded protein: CASSLFRGNTEAFF. The complete variable domain, with remaining parts taken from reference TRBV5-1 and TRBJ1-1, reads KAGVTQTPRYLIKTRGQQVTLSCSPISGHRSVSWYQQTPGQGLQFLFEYFSETQRNKGNFPGRFSGRQFSNSRSEMNVSTLELGDSALYLCASSLFRGNTEAFFGQGTRLTVV.

This sequence joins TRBV27 and TRBJ2-6; 7 bases line up with TRBD2. Germline CDR1 reads MNHEY; CDR2 reads SMNVEV (reference sequence). V was pared by 8 bases and J by 0 bases, with 10 bases of the junction left unmatched. This CDR3 is built from 17 residues. The CDR3 loop reads CASLPGGIPSGANVLTF. CDR3 DNA sequence: TGTGCCAGCCTCCCGGGGGGTATTCCCTCTGGGGCCAACGTCCTGACTTTC.

The chain joins TRBV6-6 to TRBJ2-3; 7 nucleotides agree with TRBD2. CDR1 and CDR2 (germline): MNHNY, SVGAGI (reference sequence). V shed 2 bases, J shed 6 bases, and the junction held 5 bases outside the gene matches. The CDR3 runs to 14 residues. The CDR3 DNA reads as TGTGCCAGCAGTTACAGGCTAGCGGCTGATACGCAGTATTTT. Amino acids: CASSYRLAADTQYF.

The CDR3: CASTGQESSGELFF. The CDR3, as DNA: TGTGCCAGCACGGGACAGGAGAGTTCCGGGGAGCTGTTTTTT. The J gene is TRBJ2-2, the V gene TRBV9, with 8 bases that match TRBD1. The CDR3 runs 14 residues. Trimming cost V 6 bases and J 6 bases; bases outside gene matches: 7. Germline lookup yields CDR1 SGDLS and CDR2 YYNGEE.

The chain recombines TRBV30 with TRBJ2-7; 7 bases line up with TRBD1. This CDR3 comprises 13 residues. Trimming removed 4 bases from V and 9 bases from J; junction bases left unmatched: 12. Germline loops: CDR1 GTSNPN, CDR2 SVGIG (reference sequence). The CDR3 DNA follows: TGTGCCTGGACGCAGGGGGTGCGGCTCAGGCAGTACTTC. This translates into CAWTQGVRLRQYF.

V usage is TRBV28 and J usage is TRBJ1-5, with a weak D call TRBD1 (5 bases). The germline V gene has CDR1 MDHEN and CDR2 SYDVKM. This CDR3 has 16 residues. Between the trimmed V and J ends, which lost 5 bases and 4 bases, there was a span of 18 bases. CDR3 loop: CASSGRGGVGNQPQHF. CDR3 nucleotides: TGTGCCAGCAGTGGGCGGGGCGGGGTTGGGAATCAGCCCCAGCATTTT.

The rearrangement joins TRBV5-8 to TRBJ2-5, with 7 nucleotides matching TRBD2. Germline CDR1 and CDR2: SGHTS and YDEGEE. The V and J ends lost 9 bases and 1 base, in that order; junction bases with no gene match: 9. CDR3 length: 14 amino acids. The CDR3 DNA reads TGTGCCACCGCGGGAGAATTTGGCCAAGAGACCCAGTACTTC. Protein sequence: CATAGEFGQETQYF.

This chain connects TRBV27 to TRBJ1-2; 8 nucleotides line up with TRBD1. The germline V gene encodes CDR1 MNHEY and CDR2 SMNVEV (reference sequence). Losses at the gene ends were 6 bases for V and 6 bases for J; bases not matched to a gene: 6. CDR3 length: 13 residues. In nucleotides, the CDR3 is TGTGCCAGCAGACGGACAGGGACACATGGCTACACCTTC. Residues: CASRRTGTHGYTF.

The rearrangement uses TRBV30 and TRBJ2-3, with D possibly matching TRBD2 (6 bases). Germline-derived CDR1 and CDR2 are GTSNPN and SVGIG (reference sequence). The CDR3 sequence is 11 residues long. The V end was cut by 5 bases, the J end by 7 bases, with 10 bases between. The CDR3 sequence: CAWGTENTQYF. In nucleotides, the CDR3 is TGTGCCTGGGGGACTGAGAATACGCAGTATTTT.